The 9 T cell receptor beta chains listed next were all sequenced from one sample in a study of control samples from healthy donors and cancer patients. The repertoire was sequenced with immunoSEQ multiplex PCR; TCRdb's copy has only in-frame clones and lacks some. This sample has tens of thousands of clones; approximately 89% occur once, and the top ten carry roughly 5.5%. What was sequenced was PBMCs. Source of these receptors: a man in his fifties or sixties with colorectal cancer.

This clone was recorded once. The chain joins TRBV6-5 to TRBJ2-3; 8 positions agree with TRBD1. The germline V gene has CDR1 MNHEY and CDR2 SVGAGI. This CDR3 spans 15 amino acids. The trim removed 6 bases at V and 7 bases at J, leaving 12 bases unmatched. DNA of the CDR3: TGTGCCAGCAGGCCGGACAGGGCCCCACTAAATACGCAGTATTTT. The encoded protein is CASRPDRAPLNTQYF.

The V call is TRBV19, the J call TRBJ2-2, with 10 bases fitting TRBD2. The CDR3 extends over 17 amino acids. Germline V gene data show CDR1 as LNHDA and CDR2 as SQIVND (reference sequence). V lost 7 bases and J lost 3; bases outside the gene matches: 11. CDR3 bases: TGTGCCAGTACTCCTCCGGGGCTAGCGGGGGACACCGGGGAGCTGTTTTTT. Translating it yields CASTPPGLAGDTGELFF.

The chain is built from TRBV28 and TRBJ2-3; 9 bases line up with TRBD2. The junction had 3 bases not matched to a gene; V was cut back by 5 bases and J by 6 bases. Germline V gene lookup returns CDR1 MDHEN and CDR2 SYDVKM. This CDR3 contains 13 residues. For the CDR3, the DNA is TGTGCCAGCAGTCCCAGCGGGGGGGATACGCAGTATTTT. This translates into CASSPSGGDTQYF. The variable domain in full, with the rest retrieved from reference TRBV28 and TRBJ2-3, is DVKVTQSSRYLVKRTGEKVFLECVQDMDHENMFWYRQDPGLGLRLIYFSYDVKMKEKGDIPEGYSVSREKKERFSLILESASTNQTSMYLCASSPSGGDTQYFGPGTRLTVL.

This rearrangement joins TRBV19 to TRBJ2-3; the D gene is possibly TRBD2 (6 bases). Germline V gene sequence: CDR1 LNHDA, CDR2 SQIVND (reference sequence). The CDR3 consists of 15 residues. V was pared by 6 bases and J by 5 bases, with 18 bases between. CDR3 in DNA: TGTGCCAGTAGAGATCCGGGACTTCCTGGAGATACGCAGTATTTT. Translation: CASRDPGLPGDTQYF.

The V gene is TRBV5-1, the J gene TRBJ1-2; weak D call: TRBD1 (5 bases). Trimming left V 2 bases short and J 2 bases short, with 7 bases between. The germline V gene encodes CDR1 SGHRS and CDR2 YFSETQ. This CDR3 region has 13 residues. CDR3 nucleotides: TGCGCCAGCAGCTTCGGGGGGAACTATGGCTACACCTTC. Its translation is CASSFGGNYGYTF.

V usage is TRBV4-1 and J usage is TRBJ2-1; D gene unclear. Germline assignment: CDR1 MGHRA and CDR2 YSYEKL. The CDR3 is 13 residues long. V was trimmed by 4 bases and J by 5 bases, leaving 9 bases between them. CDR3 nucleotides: TGCGCCAGCAGCCCCACTATGGACAATGAGCAGTTCTTC. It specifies CASSPTMDNEQFF.

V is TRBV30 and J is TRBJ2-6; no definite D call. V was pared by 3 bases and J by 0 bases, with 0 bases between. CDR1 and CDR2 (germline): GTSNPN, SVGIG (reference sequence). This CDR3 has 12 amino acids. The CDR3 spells CAWSSGANVLTF. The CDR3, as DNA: TGTGCCTGGAGCTCTGGGGCCAACGTCCTGACTTTC.

Here the CDR3 reads CASSPTTSTDTQYF. The CDR3 coding sequence is TGTGCCAGCAGCCCGACTACTTCCACAGATACGCAGTATTTT. The chain has TRBV7-2 and TRBJ2-3, with TRBD2 as a possible D gene (5 bases). The CDR3 runs to 14 residues. CDR1 and CDR2 (germline): SGHTA, FQGNSA. V gave up 5 bases and J gave up 2 bases, with 11 bases separating them.

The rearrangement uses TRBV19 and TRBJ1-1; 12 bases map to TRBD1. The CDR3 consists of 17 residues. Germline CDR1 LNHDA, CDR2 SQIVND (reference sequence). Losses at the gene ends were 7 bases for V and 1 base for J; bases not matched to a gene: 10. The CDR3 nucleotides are TGTGCCAGTAACCCAGGGACAGGGGGCTATTCGAACACTGAAGCTTTCTTT. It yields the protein CASNPGTGGYSNTEAFF.